This T cell receptor beta chain was sequenced during a study of T cell clonotyping in hematopoietic cell transplantation. Study-wide points: Higher Inverse Simpson Index values in graft donor and pretransplant recipient predicted broader posttransplant TCR diversity. Without cell sorting, CD4 versus CD8 contributions remain unresolved.

Assay used: immunoSEQ multiplex PCR; TCRdb lists only in-frame clones, some missing. Of approximately 11,000 clones in the sample, around 86% are singletons; the top ten hold more than 30%. Worth noting for this clone: Its target is unknown.

The CDR3 loop spans 15 amino acids. Trimming at V came to 5 bases and at J to 6 bases, leaving 12 bases not matched to a gene. The germline CDR1 and CDR2 sequences are SEHNR and FQNEAQ (reference sequence). The receptor was derived from a male patient between 55 and 70 years old who had an allogeneic stem cell transplant from an unrelated donor, so the T cells may come from the graft donor. Some clones in this sample may be carry-over from other donors' samples. This specimen was PBMCs, taken 180 days after allogeneic stem cell transplant. V is TRBV7-9 and J is TRBJ1-2; 7 bases are a match to TRBD1. CDR3 residues: CASSPGGGGLNGYTF. As DNA, the CDR3 is TGTGCCAGCAGCCCCGGCGGAGGGGGCTTGAATGGCTACACCTTC.